These 32 T cell receptor beta chains originate from one sample sequenced in a study of identical twins (dated by TCRdb to about 2016). The library was prepared using 5' RACE. Sequenced on an Illumina HiSeq 2000. The public reads were quality trimmed at Q25 with fastp and then assembled into clones with MiXCR by TCRdb, keeping productive beta chains. Rows with one shared CDR3 protein collapse into an entry with the most common genes and DNA. The sample table holds 400,000 to 650,000 distinct CDR3 sequences, of which about 20% were seen once. Clones ranked in the top ten supply about 0.91% of the sample. The same specimen was also included in a second study, on T cells expressing NK-cell markers.

Sequenced: CD4+ T cells sorted from blood. The receptors stem from a woman under 30 in good health.

The table lists this clonotype with many counts. The chain uses TRBV20-1 and TRBJ1-2; 10 nucleotides line up with TRBD1. The germline CDR1 and CDR2 sequences are DFQATT and SNEGSKA (reference sequence). The CDR3 is 14 amino acids. The J segment lost 7 bases and the V segment lost 5 bases, leaving 10 bases of the junction unmatched. The CDR3 bases are TGCAGTGCTGGCCCCCCGGGACAGGGGTTTGGCTACACCTTC. As protein: CSAGPPGQGFGYTF.

The V gene is TRBV12-5, the J gene TRBJ2-1, with TRBD2 identical over 10 bases. Per the germline V gene, CDR1 is LGHNT and CDR2 is FRNRAP. Unmatched junction bases numbered 4, after V lost 1 base and J lost 10 bases. The CDR3 has 14 amino acids. The CDR3 is CASGLGAGGREQFF. The CDR3, as DNA: TGTGCTAGTGGTTTGGGAGCGGGGGGGCGGGAGCAGTTCTTC.

The chain employs TRBV20-1 and TRBJ2-1; TRBD1 might be the D (5 bases). With 3 bases removed from V and 5 bases from J, the gap between germline ends came to 14 bases. This CDR3 has 14 residues. Germline V gene data show CDR1 as DFQATT and CDR2 as SNEGSKA (reference sequence). The CDR3 protein is CSASRSGRHNEQFF. The CDR3 nucleotides are TGCAGTGCTAGCCGATCAGGGCGGCACAATGAGCAGTTCTTC.

The J gene is TRBJ1-2, the V gene TRBV6-5; unclear D gene. This CDR3 comprises 14 residues. The V end was cut by 0 bases, the J end by 8 bases, with 13 bases between. Per the germline V gene, CDR1 is MNHEY and CDR2 is SVGAGI. CDR3 bases: TGTGCCAGCAGTTACTCGAACCCACGGGAAGGCTACACCTTC. Amino acid sequence: CASSYSNPREGYTF.

This sequence joins TRBV6-5 and TRBJ2-1, with TRBD2 as a possible D gene (6 bases). This CDR3 has 15 residues. In germline, CDR1 is MNHEY, CDR2 SVGAGI. V was cut by 0 bases and J by 9 bases, with 15 bases left in between. As DNA, the CDR3 is TGTGCCAGCAGTTACTCTGGGACTGTGGTTGGTGAGCAGTTCTTC. Protein sequence: CASSYSGTVVGEQFF.

This chain joins TRBV10-3 and TRBJ1-1; 12 bases are shared with TRBD1. This CDR3 spans 15 amino acids. The germline V gene has CDR1 ENHRY and CDR2 SYGVKD. The V gene end was trimmed by 3 bases and the J gene end by 5 bases; junction bases not matched to a gene: 4. CDR3 nucleotides: TGTGCCATCAGTGACCCGGGACAGGGGGCAACTGAAGCTTTCTTT. Its protein is CAISDPGQGATEAFF.

V gene TRBV4-1 combines with J gene TRBJ2-4; 10 bases match TRBD2. CDR1 is MGHRA, CDR2 YSYEKL, per germline. The CDR3 length is 17 residues. V lost 3 bases, J lost 9 bases, and 14 bases stayed unmatched. CDR3 sequence reads: CASSQSLAGVSTGIQYF. CDR3 in DNA: TGCGCCAGCAGCCAGAGTCTAGCGGGAGTCTCTACCGGCATTCAGTACTTC.

This clonotype has only a few counts. This rearrangement joins TRBV5-1 to TRBJ2-1; 7 positions match TRBD1. Germline V CDR1 and CDR2: SGHRS, YFSETQ. CDR3 length: 15 residues. The junction had 7 bases not matched to a gene; V was cut back by 2 bases and J by 5 bases. CDR3 DNA sequence: TGCGCCAGCAGCTTCAGGACAGGAAGGGACAATGAGCAGTTCTTC. It codes for CASSFRTGRDNEQFF.

CDR3 sequence (DNA): TGCAGTGCTCCCCGGGCAGCGGGAGGCCGGGTAGGTCGGGAGACCCAGTACTTC. Amino acids: CSAPRAAGGRVGRETQYF. The rearrangement joins TRBV20-1 to TRBJ2-5, with TRBD2 matching over 9 bases. This CDR3 has 18 amino acids. Losses at the gene ends were 5 bases for V and 5 bases for J; bases not matched to a gene: 21. Looked up from germline, CDR1 is DFQATT and CDR2 is SNEGSKA (reference sequence).

This clonotype has a single count. The CDR3, as DNA: TGTGCCAGCAGTGGGATGAGGACAGATTATGGGACCCAGTACTTC. Translating gives CASSGMRTDYGTQYF. The genes are TRBV2 and TRBJ2-5; tentative D call: TRBD1 (6 bases). This CDR3 region has 15 residues. Germline V CDR1 and CDR2: SNHLY, FYNNEI. Trimming removed 4 bases at V and 7 bases at J, with 19 bases between.

This clonotype has just a few counts. The rearrangement uses TRBV6-1 and TRBJ2-7, with D tentatively TRBD1 (5 bases). Deletions cut 6 bases from V and 1 base from J, with 10 bases between. CDR1 is MNHNS, CDR2 SASEGT, per germline. CDR3 length equals 13 residues. Written as DNA, the CDR3 is TGTGCCAGCAGCCCAGGGTGGTCCTACGAGCAGTACTTC. Translating it yields CASSPGWSYEQYF.

This clonotype was detected a few times. The V and J genes are TRBV14 and TRBJ2-3, with TRBD2 matching 10 bases. This CDR3 has 15 residues. The germline gives CDR1 SGHDN, CDR2 FVKESK. Germline trimming cut 5 bases from V and 4 bases from J; bases unmatched to any gene: 6. CDR3 in amino acids: CASSLSGRAADTQYF. CDR3 sequence (DNA): TGTGCCAGCAGCTTAAGCGGGAGGGCCGCAGATACGCAGTATTTT. The full variable domain, in which reference TRBV14 and TRBJ2-3 provide the parts outside the CDR3, is EAGVTQFPSHSVIEKGQTVTLRCDPISGHDNLYWYRRVMGKEIKFLLHFVKESKQDESGMPNNRFLAERTGGTYSTLKVQPAELEDSGVYFCASSLSGRAADTQYFGPGTRLTVL.

The chain is built from TRBV12-3 or TRBV12-4 and TRBJ1-6, with a possible D match to TRBD1 (5 bases). The CDR3 runs to 16 residues. V was pared by 3 bases and J by 8 bases, with 17 bases between. The DNA for the CDR3 is TGTGCCAGCAGTTTGAGACCCCGGGGCGTGGATTCACCCCTCCACTTT. It is translated as CASSLRPRGVDSPLHF.

The chain recombines TRBV6-2 or TRBV6-3 with TRBJ1-4; TRBD1 aligns across 8 bases. V shed 4 bases, J shed 7 bases, and the junction held 11 bases outside the gene matches. The CDR3 covers 16 residues. The germline gives CDR1 MNHEY, CDR2 SVGEGT. The DNA for the CDR3 is TGTGCCAGCAGTTCTTGGACAGGGTTCGGGAGTGAAAAACTGTTTTTT. Protein: CASSSWTGFGSEKLFF.

This clonotype was seen more than once but under ten times. The chain recombines TRBV20-1 with TRBJ1-4; D call uncertain. The CDR3 has 14 amino acids. CDR1 is DFQATT, CDR2 SNEGSKA, per germline (reference sequence). The V end lost 0 bases, the J end lost 2 bases, and 7 bases lay between the germline ends. The CDR3 sequence: CSAREGSTNEKLFF. CDR3 nucleotides: TGCAGTGCTAGAGAGGGTAGCACTAATGAAAAACTGTTTTTT.

This clonotype came up many times. This chain joins TRBV6-5 and TRBJ2-1; 7 bases align to TRBD1. From germline, CDR1 is MNHEY and CDR2 SVGAGI. The V segment lost 0 bases and the J segment 10 bases; nucleotides outside the gene matches: 3. This CDR3 has 13 residues. CDR3 coding DNA: TGTGCCAGCAGTTACTCTGAACAGGGGGAGCAGTTCTTC. As protein: CASSYSEQGEQFF.

The chain employs TRBV9 and TRBJ2-7; TRBD1 or TRBD2 may be the D gene (5 bases each). The CDR3 runs 15 residues. Per the germline V gene, CDR1 is SGDLS and CDR2 is YYNGEE. The germline V and J ends were trimmed by 0 bases and 2 bases, with 12 bases remaining between them. The CDR3 reads CASSVDPGPTYEQYF. The CDR3, as DNA: TGTGCCAGCAGCGTAGACCCGGGGCCCACCTACGAGCAGTACTTC.

There are a few counts of this clonotype. The chain carries TRBV5-1 and TRBJ1-2; the match to TRBD1 covers 8 bases. CDR1 and CDR2 (germline): SGHRS, YFSETQ. The CDR3 is 15 amino acids. J lost 4 bases, V lost 6 bases, and 11 bases had no gene match. CDR3 in amino acids: CASTWGTGASYGYTF. DNA of the CDR3: TGCGCCAGCACCTGGGGGACAGGAGCTTCCTATGGCTACACCTTC. Using reference TRBV5-1 and TRBJ1-2 for the parts outside the CDR3, the full variable domain is KAGVTQTPRYLIKTRGQQVTLSCSPISGHRSVSWYQQTPGQGLQFLFEYFSETQRNKGNFPGRFSGRQFSNSRSEMNVSTLELGDSALYLCASTWGTGASYGYTFGSGTRLTVV.

V gene TRBV7-8 combines with J gene TRBJ2-5; D is possibly TRBD1 (6 bases). This CDR3 region has 16 residues. Trimming shortened V by 4 bases and J by 5 bases, and 20 bases separated the two germline ends. CDR1 is SGHVS, CDR2 FQNEAQ, per germline. CDR3 DNA: TGTGCCAGCAGCTCCCCCAAGGGGGTTCTCAAGGAGACCCAGTACTTC. It yields the protein CASSSPKGVLKETQYF.

This clonotype was counted a few times. This chain joins TRBV12-3 or TRBV12-4 and TRBJ2-7; D is undetermined. This CDR3 spans 12 amino acids. With 0 bases removed from V and 5 bases from J, the gap between germline ends came to 5 bases. The CDR3 nucleotides are TGTGCCAGCAGTTTAGCGGGCCACGAGCAGTACTTC. Protein: CASSLAGHEQYF.

This clonotype was counted only a few times. V and J are TRBV30 and TRBJ1-5, with TRBD1 matching 7 bases. CDR1 is GTSNPN, CDR2 SVGIG, per germline (reference sequence). The V segment lost 3 bases and the J segment 0 bases; nucleotides outside the gene matches: 5. This CDR3 spans 15 amino acids. The CDR3 DNA sequence: TGTGCCTGGAGCCTAGGGACAGTTAGCAATCAGCCCCAGCATTTT. As protein: CAWSLGTVSNQPQHF.

The J gene is TRBJ2-7, the V gene TRBV6-2 or TRBV6-3; D is possibly TRBD1 or TRBD2 (5 bases each). CDR1 is MNHEY and CDR2 is SVGEGT in the germline V gene. Trimming pared 6 bases from V and 5 bases from J, leaving 14 bases between. There are 13 residues in the CDR3. The DNA for the CDR3 is TGTGCCAGCAGAGCCGGTGGGACCCACGAGCAGTACTTC. It specifies CASRAGGTHEQYF.

The V call is TRBV10-3, the J call TRBJ1-1; perhaps TRBD1 as D (5 bases). CDR3 length equals 15 residues. Deletions cut 2 bases from V and 1 base from J, with 11 bases between. Germline V gene data show CDR1 as ENHRY and CDR2 as SYGVKD. CDR3 sequence: CAISEGGRANTEAFF. DNA of the CDR3: TGTGCCATCAGTGAGGGCGGCAGGGCGAACACTGAAGCTTTCTTT.

This rearrangement joins TRBV7-9 to TRBJ1-2; unclear D gene. From germline, CDR1 is SEHNR and CDR2 FQNEAQ (reference sequence). Trimming removed 4 bases from V and 7 bases from J, with 7 bases in between. This CDR3 region has 11 residues. CDR3 region: CASSSGPGYTF. DNA for the CDR3: TGTGCCAGCAGCTCAGGCCCTGGCTACACCTTC.

V is TRBV11-3 and J is TRBJ2-2, with D possibly matching TRBD1 (6 bases). Trimming pared 5 bases from V and 2 bases from J, leaving 18 bases between. Per the germline V gene, CDR1 is SGHNT and CDR2 is YENEEA. This CDR3 region has 17 residues. The CDR3 region is CASSRPSEQGNTGELFF. The CDR3 DNA reads TGTGCCAGCAGCCGACCGTCGGAACAGGGCAACACCGGGGAGCTGTTTTTT. The whole variable domain, remainder taken from reference TRBV11-3 and TRBJ2-2, is EAGVVQSPRYKIIEKKQPVAFWCNPISGHNTLYWYLQNLGQGPELLIRYENEEAVDDSQLPKDRFSAERLKGVDSTLKIQPAELGDSAVYLCASSRPSEQGNTGELFFGEGSRLTVL.

The chain joins TRBV20-1 to TRBJ1-1; no clear D gene. V lost 5 bases and J lost 4, with 17 bases in between. Germline V gene data show CDR1 as DFQATT and CDR2 as SNEGSKA (reference sequence). The CDR3 contains 14 residues. Here the CDR3 DNA reads TGCAGTGCTGGAATAACACCCCTGGGCACTGAAGCTTTCTTT. Encoded protein: CSAGITPLGTEAFF.

The chain employs TRBV29-1 and TRBJ2-2; 11 bases match TRBD1. The CDR3 loop spans 14 amino acids. Germline CDR1 is SQVTM and CDR2 is ANQGSEA. The V and J ends lost 6 bases and 5 bases, in that order; junction bases with no gene match: 5. This CDR3 reads CSVSRDRGTGELFF. CDR3 coding DNA: TGCAGCGTGAGCCGGGACAGGGGGACCGGGGAGCTGTTTTTT.

The chain has TRBV12-5 and TRBJ2-5; 8 bases are shared with TRBD1. V was pared by 5 bases and J by 3 bases, with 5 bases of the junction left unmatched. Per germline, CDR1 LGHNT and CDR2 FRNRAP. The CDR3 totals 14 residues. The CDR3 loop is CASGTGQGEETQYF. CDR3 bases: TGTGCTAGTGGTACCGGACAGGGTGAAGAGACCCAGTACTTC.

The chain is built from TRBV7-9 and TRBJ2-5; D is unresolved. Germline V gene sequence: CDR1 SEHNR, CDR2 FQNEAQ (reference sequence). V gave up 3 bases and J gave up 5 bases, with 13 bases separating them. The CDR3 consists of 14 residues. The chain's CDR3 is CASSFQAATETQYF. The CDR3, as DNA: TGTGCCAGCAGCTTTCAGGCCGCCACTGAGACCCAGTACTTC. The variable domain in full, completed from reference TRBV7-9 and TRBJ2-5, reads DTGVSQNPRHKITKRGQNVTFRCDPISEHNRLYWYRQTLGQGPEFLTYFQNEAQLEKSRLLSDRFSAERPKGSFSTLEIQRTEQGDSAMYLCASSFQAATETQYFGPGTRLLVL.

The chain's CDR3 is CATSDFHGTSVNEQFF. CDR3 DNA sequence: TGTGCCACCAGTGATTTTCACGGGACTAGCGTCAATGAGCAGTTCTTC. V usage is TRBV24-1 and J usage is TRBJ2-1; 10 bases line up with TRBD2. Germline V gene sequence: CDR1 KGHDR, CDR2 SFDVKD. The CDR3 sequence is 16 residues long. V was pared by 1 base and J by 6 bases, with 5 bases of the junction left unmatched.

This clonotype has just a few counts. V gene TRBV29-1 combines with J gene TRBJ1-1, with D unresolved. The CDR3 spans 12 residues. Trimming cost V 4 bases and J 3 bases, with 9 bases left between them. Germline values: CDR1 SQVTM, CDR2 ANQGSEA. This CDR3 reads CSVGGSYTEAFF. Here the CDR3 DNA reads TGCAGCGTTGGAGGCTCCTACACTGAAGCTTTCTTT.

The table lists this clonotype with a few counts. The chain has TRBV10-3 and TRBJ2-7, with 9 bases identical to TRBD1. This CDR3 is 14 amino acids long. Germline-derived CDR1 and CDR2 are ENHRY and SYGVKD. The V gene end was trimmed by 4 bases and the J gene end by 6 bases; junction bases not matched to a gene: 7. In DNA form, the CDR3 reads TGTGCCATCAGTGTAGGGACAGGGATCGGCGAGCAGTACTTC. This sequence encodes CAISVGTGIGEQYF.